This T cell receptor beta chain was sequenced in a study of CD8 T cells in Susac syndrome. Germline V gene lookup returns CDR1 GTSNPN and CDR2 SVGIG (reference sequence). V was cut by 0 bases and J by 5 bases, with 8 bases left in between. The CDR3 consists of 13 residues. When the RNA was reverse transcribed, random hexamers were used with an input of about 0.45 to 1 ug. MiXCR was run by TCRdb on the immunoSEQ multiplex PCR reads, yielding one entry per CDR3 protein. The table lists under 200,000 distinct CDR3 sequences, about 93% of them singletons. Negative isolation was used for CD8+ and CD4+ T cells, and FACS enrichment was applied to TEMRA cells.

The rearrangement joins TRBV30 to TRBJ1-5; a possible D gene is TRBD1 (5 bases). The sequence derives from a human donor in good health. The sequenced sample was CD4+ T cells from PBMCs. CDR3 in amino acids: CAWSVGGDQPQHF. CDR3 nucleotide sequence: TGTGCCTGGAGTGTCGGGGGAGATCAGCCCCAGCATTTT.